A selection of T cell receptor beta chains follows, all from one sample in a study of T cell repertoires in cytomegalovirus infection. Their cognate antigens are unknown. TCRdb called the reads again in MiXCR, with one record for every CDR3 protein. Among some 480,000 distinct CDR3 sequences listed, 30% to 35% were seen once. The specimen comprised cultured PBMCs, sampled from culture after CMV antigen stimulation. All receptors come from a human donor in good health (CMV status not recorded). Some clones in this sample may be carry-over from other donors' samples. Both conserved end residues are part of each CDR3. A D gene is named only where the DNA matches it firmly. Size is omitted from some rows. Given values are once, few, many or a class for expanded clones.

clone_size	v_call	j_call	d_call	cdr3_aa	cdr3_nt
-	TRBV25-1	TRBJ2-7	-	CASSELAGYYEQYF	TGTGCCAGCAGTGAATTGGCAGGGTACTACGAGCAGTACTTC
-	TRBV7-2	TRBJ2-1	-	CASSLFRQPYNEQFF	TGTGCCAGCAGCTTATTCCGCCAACCCTACAATGAGCAGTTCTTC
-	TRBV6-5	TRBJ2-7	-	CASSYDLRDEQYF	TGTGCCAGCAGTTACGACCTTCGGGACGAGCAGTACTTC
many	TRBV7-9	TRBJ2-1	-	CASSFRAVGAYNEQFF	TGTGCCAGCAGCTTCAGGGCGGTGGGGGCCTACAATGAGCAGTTCTTC
many	TRBV7-2	TRBJ2-5	-	CASSLGLRIGGQETQYF	TGTGCCAGCAGCTTAGGTTTGCGGATTGGGGGCCAAGAGACCCAGTACTTC
-	TRBV5-5	TRBJ2-5	TRBD1	CASSFGTGGAGETQYF	TGTGCCAGCAGCTTTGGTACAGGGGGCGCTGGGGAGACCCAGTACTTC
-	TRBV24-1	TRBJ2-1	-	CATSREGVQFF	TGTGCCACCAGTAGGGAAGGGGTCCAGTTCTTC
-	TRBV5-1	TRBJ1-1	-	CASSLGTWMNTEAFF	TGCGCCAGCAGCTTAGGGACATGGATGAACACTGAAGCTTTCTTT
few	TRBV12-3/TRBV12-4	TRBJ1-5	-	CASSSRQSNQPQHF	TGTGCCAGCAGCTCCAGACAGAGTAATCAGCCCCAGCATTTT
few	TRBV7-9	TRBJ2-1	-	CASSPPGNEQFF	TGTGCCAGCAGCCCCCCTGGGAATGAGCAGTTCTTC
-	TRBV5-1	TRBJ2-7	TRBD1	CASKPLTGTGYEQYF	TGCGCCAGCAAACCTCTCACCGGGACAGGCTACGAGCAGTACTTC
few	TRBV7-2	TRBJ1-2	TRBD1	CASSLGYRGRGYTF	TGTGCCAGCAGCTTAGGATACAGGGGTCGAGGCTACACCTTC
-	TRBV6-6	TRBJ1-5	-	CASSYSQGLNFQPQHF	TGTGCCAGCAGTTACTCGCAAGGATTAAACTTTCAGCCCCAGCATTTT
few	TRBV12-3/TRBV12-4	TRBJ1-5	-	CASIKGRPEYGNQPQHF	TGTGCCAGCATTAAAGGACGCCCGGAATACGGCAATCAGCCCCAGCATTTT
-	TRBV28	TRBJ2-2	TRBD2	CASHLAGGNTGELFF	TGTGCCAGCCACCTAGCGGGAGGGAACACCGGGGAGCTGTTTTTT
-	TRBV6-1	TRBJ1-2	-	CASSEDYRVYGYTF	TGTGCCAGCAGTGAAGATTACAGGGTATATGGCTACACCTTC
-	TRBV7-8	TRBJ1-1	-	CASSLGLPSEAFF	TGTGCCAGCAGCTTAGGATTGCCCAGCGAAGCTTTCTTT
once	TRBV5-4	TRBJ2-1	-	CASSLQGRDEQFF	TGTGCCAGCAGCTTGCAGGGGCGGGATGAGCAGTTCTTC
-	TRBV11-2	TRBJ2-5	-	CASSPEESVQQETQYF	TGTGCCAGCAGCCCCGAGGAGTCCGTTCAGCAAGAGACCCAGTACTTC
few	TRBV24-1	TRBJ2-1	-	CATSENSPRPYNEQFF	TGTGCCACCAGTGAGAACTCCCCACGGCCCTACAATGAGCAGTTCTTC
-	TRBV12-3/TRBV12-4	TRBJ2-3	-	CASTPASQDTQYF	TGTGCCAGCACCCCTGCGTCCCAAGATACGCAGTATTTT
-	TRBV7-8	TRBJ2-3	TRBD2	CASSLGLAGASDTQYF	TGTGCCAGCAGCTTAGGTTTAGCGGGAGCGTCAGATACGCAGTATTTT
-	TRBV4-1	TRBJ2-4	-	CASSQEGARNIQYF	TGCGCCAGCAGCCAAGAGGGCGCTAGGAACATTCAGTACTTC
-	TRBV5-1	TRBJ2-3	TRBD2	CASSFTHLAGGETDTQYF	TGCGCCAGCAGCTTCACCCACCTTGCGGGGGGGGAGACAGATACGCAGTATTTT
few	TRBV6-5	TRBJ2-6	-	CASSYSGANVLTF	TGTGCCAGCAGTTACTCGGGGGCCAACGTCCTGACTTTC
-	TRBV19	TRBJ1-5	-	CASSKDSGFNQPQHF	TGTGCCAGTAGTAAGGACAGCGGTTTCAATCAGCCCCAGCATTTT
many	TRBV27	TRBJ2-5	-	CASSFSGPGETQYF	TGTGCCAGCAGTTTTTCAGGGCCCGGGGAGACCCAGTACTTC
few	TRBV11-1	TRBJ2-2	-	CASSLEADLNTGELFF	TGTGCCAGCAGCTTAGAAGCGGATCTGAACACCGGGGAGCTGTTTTTT
-	TRBV14	TRBJ1-1	-	CASSQGGQWNTEAFF	TGTGCCAGCAGCCAAGGGGGTCAATGGAACACTGAAGCTTTCTTT
-	TRBV5-1	TRBJ2-3	TRBD2	CASSLFPWTSGRTDTQYF	TGCGCCAGCAGCTTGTTCCCCTGGACTAGCGGGCGCACAGATACGCAGTATTTT
many	TRBV7-2	TRBJ1-2	-	CASSLGAGQDYGYTF	TGTGCCAGCAGCTTAGGGGCAGGGCAGGACTATGGCTACACCTTC
-	TRBV11-2	TRBJ2-5	TRBD2	CASSSVRGTSGSLSKTQYF	TGTGCCAGCAGCTCAGTTCGGGGGACTAGCGGGAGTCTCTCGAAGACCCAGTACTTC
-	TRBV5-4	TRBJ2-3	TRBD2	CASSSGTSGARDTQYF	TGTGCCAGCAGCTCCGGGACTAGCGGGGCCCGGGATACGCAGTATTTT
few	TRBV6-1	TRBJ2-7	-	CASRAESTGLRPYEQYF	TGTGCCAGCAGAGCAGAGTCTACAGGGTTGCGGCCTTACGAGCAGTACTTC
few	TRBV4-3	TRBJ2-4	-	CASSPDKTVRNIQYF	TGCGCCAGCAGCCCGGACAAAACAGTCCGAAACATTCAGTACTTC
few	TRBV6-5	TRBJ1-2	-	CASSLVRGSGYGYTF	TGTGCCAGCAGTTTAGTCCGGGGGTCGGGCTATGGCTACACCTTC
-	TRBV6-5	TRBJ2-1	TRBD2	CASSPRLANEQFF	TGTGCCAGCAGTCCCCGACTAGCAAATGAGCAGTTCTTC
-	TRBV7-6	TRBJ2-1	TRBD2	CASSARGGGISGEQFF	TGTGCCAGCAGCGCCCGGGGCGGGGGAATTTCCGGTGAGCAGTTCTTC
few	TRBV28	TRBJ2-5	-	CASNTVPPIETQYF	TGTGCCAGCAATACGGTTCCGCCGATCGAGACCCAGTACTTC
-	TRBV7-2	TRBJ1-4	-	CARSLAGGSSNEKLLF	TGTGCCAGGAGCTTAGCTGGCGGGTCGTCTAATGAAAAACTGTTATTT
-	TRBV14	TRBJ2-7	-	CASSQAPPGLATSSYEQYF	TGTGCCAGCAGCCAGGCCCCACCGGGGTTAGCGACCAGCTCCTACGAGCAGTACTTC
once	TRBV19	TRBJ2-6	-	CASSLGPQEGANVLTF	TGTGCCAGTAGTCTCGGGCCTCAAGAAGGGGCCAACGTCCTGACTTTC
many	TRBV19	TRBJ1-3	TRBD1	CASSSGTGGGNTIYF	TGTGCCAGTAGCTCCGGGACAGGGGGTGGAAACACCATATATTTT
once	TRBV11-2	TRBJ2-1	TRBD2	CASRPIAGEHNEQFF	TGTGCCAGCAGGCCTATAGCGGGAGAGCACAATGAGCAGTTCTTC
-	TRBV20-1	TRBJ1-4	-	CSAEPVATNEKLFF	TGCAGTGCGGAACCGGTTGCAACTAATGAAAAACTGTTTTTT
-	TRBV9	TRBJ2-1	-	CASSVGTNNEQFF	TGTGCCAGCAGCGTAGGGACTAACAATGAGCAGTTCTTC
-	TRBV15	TRBJ2-1	TRBD2	CATSRGGLGDNEQFF	TGTGCCACCAGCAGAGGGGGACTAGGGGACAATGAGCAGTTCTTC
few	TRBV29-1	TRBJ2-5	-	CSVESGETQYF	TGCAGCGTTGAATCGGGGGAGACCCAGTACTTC
few	TRBV6-2/TRBV6-3	TRBJ1-2	TRBD1	CASSYLMTGDYGYTF	TGTGCCAGCAGTTACTTGATGACAGGGGACTATGGCTACACCTTC
few	TRBV6-2/TRBV6-3	TRBJ1-5	-	CASKPYSAGSNQPQHF	TGTGCCAGCAAGCCGTATTCGGCAGGTAGCAATCAGCCCCAGCATTTT
-	TRBV27	TRBJ2-6	-	CASTISGANVLTF	TGTGCCAGCACAATCTCTGGGGCCAACGTCCTGACTTTC